What follows are 28 T cell receptor beta chains derived from one specimen sequenced in a study of OX40 agonist ivuxolimab in advanced cancers. Method: immunoSEQ multiplex PCR; TCRdb's copy keeps in-frame clones and lacks some. The sample records about 13,000 clones, approximately 78% being singletons. Sample: CD4+ or CD8+ T cells sorted from blood, taken in a trial of the OX40 agonist ivuxolimab. The receptors shown here come from an adult with an advanced solid tumor such as melanoma, head and neck, liver or kidney cancer.

The J gene is TRBJ2-2, the V gene TRBV6-6, with TRBD1 matching 9 bases. The trim removed 6 bases at V and 6 bases at J, leaving 8 bases unmatched. This CDR3 has 15 amino acids. Germline lookup yields CDR1 MNHNY and CDR2 SVGAGI (reference sequence). CDR3 nucleotides: TGTGCCAGCAGCGAGACAGGGGGAGAGGCCGGGGAGCTGTTTTTT. Translation gives CASSETGGEAGELFF.

This clone is categorized as medium-sized (0.01 to 0.1%). The V call is TRBV11-2, the J call TRBJ2-3; 7 nucleotides line up with TRBD2. This CDR3 comprises 15 residues. CDR1 SGHAT and CDR2 FQNNGV come from the germline V gene. V shed 1 base and J 1 base; nucleotides not matched to a gene: 2. CDR3 sequence: CASSLVLAGTDTQYF. For the CDR3, the DNA is TGTGCCAGCAGCTTAGTCCTAGCGGGCACAGATACGCAGTATTTT.

The rearrangement links TRBV7-9 to TRBJ1-2, with D maybe TRBD1 (6 bases). CDR1 and CDR2 (germline): SEHNR, FQNEAQ (reference sequence). The CDR3 runs to 15 residues. Trimming pared 5 bases from V and 6 bases from J, leaving 19 bases between. For the CDR3, the DNA is TGTGCCAGCAGCCGTTTAGGTGGGGGCCTAAATGGCTACACCTTC. Translating gives CASSRLGGGLNGYTF.

The chain recombines TRBV28 with TRBJ2-5, with TRBD1 matching 10 bases. Germline V gene lookup returns CDR1 MDHEN and CDR2 SYDVKM. After removal of 3 bases from V and 0 bases from J, the junction contained 7 bases not matched to a gene. The CDR3 sequence is 17 residues long. CDR3 DNA sequence: TGTGCCAGCAGTTTGAGTTTGGGACAGGGGAACCAAGAGACCCAGTACTTC. Protein product: CASSLSLGQGNQETQYF.

The gene calls are TRBV27 and TRBJ2-3; 11 bases map to TRBD2. Germline loops: CDR1 MNHEY, CDR2 SMNVEV (reference sequence). The CDR3 contains 16 residues. Trimming took 2 bases from V and 4 from J; bases not matched to a gene: 5. DNA of the CDR3: TGTGCCAGCAGTTTAGCAACTAGCGGGAGCCCAGATACGCAGTATTTT. Protein product: CASSLATSGSPDTQYF.

Only a few counts were recorded for this clone. The V call is TRBV21-1, the J call TRBJ1-5. TRBV21-1 is labeled a pseudogene. There are 15 residues in the CDR3. The chain's CDR3 is CASSKEGGLNQPQHF. Written as DNA, the CDR3 is TGTGCCAGCAGCAAAGAGGGTGGATTAAATCAGCCCCAGCATTTT.

This clone was found a few times. DNA of the CDR3: TGCGCCAGCAGCAGCTATGGACAGGGGCGATACAATGAGCAGTTCTTC. Residues: CASSSYGQGRYNEQFF. The rearrangement uses TRBV4-1 and TRBJ2-1; the match to TRBD1 covers 9 bases. This CDR3 is built from 16 residues. V lost 5 bases and J lost 4; bases outside the gene matches: 9. In germline, CDR1 is MGHRA, CDR2 YSYEKL.

The CDR3 region has the DNA TGTGCCATCAGCAAATACAGGGGGCCCCTCTACAATGAGCAGTTCTTC. Translated: CAISKYRGPLYNEQFF. The chain links TRBV10-3 to TRBJ2-1, with 9 bases aligning to TRBD1. The germline V gene has CDR1 ENHRY and CDR2 SYGVKD. The CDR3 runs 16 residues. V dropped 6 bases and J dropped 3; count of bases not matched to a gene: 9.

J is TRBJ2-3 and V is TRBV11-2, with TRBD2 identical over 13 bases. The V gene end was trimmed by 5 bases and the J gene end by 1 base; junction bases not matched to a gene: 12. CDR1 and CDR2 (germline): SGHAT, FQNNGV. The CDR3 covers 19 residues. In nucleotides, the CDR3 is TGTGCCAGCAGCCGGGGACTAGCGGGATTTTTGTTGGGCACAGATACGCAGTATTTT. Protein sequence: CASSRGLAGFLLGTDTQYF. The full variable domain, rest sourced from reference TRBV11-2 and TRBJ2-3, is EAGVAQSPRYKIIEKRQSVAFWCNPISGHATLYWYQQILGQGPKLLIQFQNNGVVDDSQLPKDRFSAERLKGVDSTLKIQPAKLEDSAVYLCASSRGLAGFLLGTDTQYFGPGTRLTVL.

The CDR3 protein is CASATSGRRSSYEQYF. The CDR3 DNA is TGTGCCAGCGCGACTAGCGGGAGGAGGAGCTCCTACGAGCAGTACTTC. The J gene is TRBJ2-7, the V gene TRBV28; 13 bases line up with TRBD2. CDR3 length: 16 amino acids. V was pared by 8 bases and J by 0 bases, with 7 bases of the junction left unmatched. Per the germline V gene, CDR1 is MDHEN and CDR2 is SYDVKM.

This clone appeared a few times. The chain employs TRBV4-2 and TRBJ2-7; D is unclear. Trimming stripped 1 base from V and 6 bases from J, with 16 bases between. In germline, CDR1 is LGHNA, CDR2 YNFKEQ. This CDR3 region has 15 residues. In DNA form, the CDR3 reads TGTGCCAGCAGCCAAGTATCCGGTGAGGTCGGCGAGCAGTACTTC. Translation: CASSQVSGEVGEQYF.

This clone was recorded a few times. The chain links TRBV19 to TRBJ1-2, with a weak D call TRBD1 (5 bases). V lost 8 bases and J 3 bases, leaving 13 bases between the germline ends. Per the germline V gene, CDR1 is LNHDA and CDR2 is SQIVND (reference sequence). The CDR3 is 13 residues long. The CDR3 region has the DNA TGTGCCAGTTCCCAAGACAGCTACTATGGCTACACCTTC. Translated: CASSQDSYYGYTF.

This chain joins TRBV7-9 and TRBJ1-1, with D maybe TRBD1 (6 bases). Between the trimmed V and J ends, which lost 6 bases and 8 bases, there was a span of 10 bases. Germline lookup yields CDR1 SEHNR and CDR2 FQNEAQ (reference sequence). The CDR3 sequence is 11 residues long. CDR3 coding DNA: TGTGCCAGCAGTCGACAGGCGGAAGCTTTCTTT. Translation: CASSRQAEAFF. The whole variable domain, filled in from reference TRBV7-9 and TRBJ1-1, reads DTGVSQNPRHKITKRGQNVTFRCDPISEHNRLYWYRQTLGQGPEFLTYFQNEAQLEKSRLLSDRFSAERPKGSFSTLEIQRTEQGDSAMYLCASSRQAEAFFGQGTRLTVV.

This clone was seen once. The V gene is TRBV11-2, the J gene TRBJ2-7; D might be TRBD1 or TRBD2, each matching 5 bases. V lost 6 bases, J lost 1 base, and 16 bases lay in between. CDR3 length: 15 amino acids. Germline CDR1 reads SGHAT; CDR2 reads FQNNGV. This CDR3 is CASRTIDSSSYEQYF. CDR3 nucleotide sequence: TGTGCCAGCAGGACTATTGACAGCTCTTCCTACGAGCAGTACTTC.

The sample holds a few counts of this clone. The chain combines TRBV2 with TRBJ1-1; no reliable D call. The CDR3 has 13 residues. Trimming shortened V by 4 bases and J by 3 bases, and 9 bases separated the two germline ends. CDR1 is SNHLY and CDR2 is FYNNEI in the germline V gene. The CDR3 loop reads CASSAVTHTEAFF. The CDR3 DNA reads TGTGCCAGCAGTGCGGTAACCCACACTGAAGCTTTCTTT. The full variable domain, rest sourced from reference TRBV2 and TRBJ1-1, is EPEVTQTPSHQVTQMGQEVILRCVPISNHLYFYWYRQILGQKVEFLVSFYNNEISEKSEIFDDQFSVERPDGSNFTLKIRSTKLEDSAMYFCASSAVTHTEAFFGQGTRLTVV.

J is TRBJ1-2 and V is TRBV2; D gene uncertain. Trimming stripped 4 bases from V and 4 bases from J, with 10 bases between. This CDR3 has 13 residues. CDR1 is SNHLY, CDR2 FYNNEI, per germline. The CDR3 reads CASSGPPGYGYTF. Written as DNA, the CDR3 is TGTGCCAGCAGTGGTCCCCCGGGCTATGGCTACACCTTC.

In nucleotides, the CDR3 is TGTGCCAGCAGCCCGGGACTCTACTACGAGCAGTACTTC. Encoded protein: CASSPGLYYEQYF. The rearrangement links TRBV6-5 to TRBJ2-5; maybe TRBD2 (6 bases). Gene TRBJ2-7 matches the end of the DNA better, so the J call may be wrong. The CDR3 loop spans 13 amino acids. Germline CDR1 is MNHEY and CDR2 is SVGAGI.

A few counts support this clone. The chain links TRBV19 to TRBJ1-5; D is unresolved. V was shortened by 3 bases and J by 2 bases, with 14 bases between the two germline ends. The germline V gene has CDR1 LNHDA and CDR2 SQIVND (reference sequence). This CDR3 spans 16 amino acids. The CDR3 region has the DNA TGTGCCAGTAGTATCGGCCCCGGACGGGGCAATCAGCCCCAGCATTTT. It translates to CASSIGPGRGNQPQHF.

The chain links TRBV7-9 to TRBJ2-7; either TRBD1 or TRBD2 may fit D (6 bases each). CDR1 is SEHNR and CDR2 is FQNEAQ in the germline V gene (reference sequence). The V end was cut by 6 bases, the J end by 1 base, with 19 bases between. The CDR3 length is 16 residues. The CDR3 coding sequence is TGTGCCAGCAGTCCCGTCGGGGGCAGGGGATCCTACGAGCAGTACTTC. This sequence encodes CASSPVGGRGSYEQYF.

The J gene is TRBJ2-7, the V gene TRBV14, with D tentatively TRBD2 (6 bases). The CDR3 totals 15 residues. The germline V gene has CDR1 SGHDN and CDR2 FVKESK. Trimming left V 0 bases short and J 1 base short, with 10 bases between. The CDR3 DNA reads TGTGCCAGCAGCCAAGATCAAGGAGGGTCCTACGAGCAGTACTTC. Translating it yields CASSQDQGGSYEQYF.

This clone is medium-sized within its sample. The chain recombines TRBV7-8 with TRBJ2-3; D is uncertain. The CDR3 contains 16 residues. Trimming pared 5 bases from V and 1 base from J, leaving 16 bases between. The germline V gene has CDR1 SGHVS and CDR2 FQNEAQ. The CDR3 reads CASSLGIGGGTDTQYF. CDR3 in DNA: TGTGCCAGCAGCCTAGGAATAGGCGGTGGCACAGATACGCAGTATTTT.

This clone is deemed medium-sized. J is TRBJ2-7 and V is TRBV16, with 9 positions matching TRBD1. This CDR3 has 15 residues. The trim removed 4 bases at V and 0 bases at J, leaving 4 bases unmatched. Per the germline V gene, CDR1 is KGHSY and CDR2 is FQNENV. The CDR3 bases are TGTGCCAGCAGCCGAGGACAGGGGCCCTCCTACGAGCAGTACTTC. This translates into CASSRGQGPSYEQYF.

The chain joins TRBV4-1 to TRBJ2-1; possible D gene TRBD2, 5 bases. Trimming cost V 1 base and J 0 bases, with 7 bases left between them. Germline CDR1 is MGHRA and CDR2 is YSYEKL. The CDR3 covers 15 residues. CDR3 region: CASSQGAASYNEQFF. The CDR3, as DNA: TGCGCCAGCAGCCAAGGAGCGGCCTCCTACAATGAGCAGTTCTTC.

The CDR3, as DNA: TGCGCCAGCAGTCTTCAGGGGGCAACGGAGACCCAGTACTTC. Translation: CASSLQGATETQYF. This rearrangement joins TRBV5-1 to TRBJ2-5; 8 nucleotides match TRBD1. Germline V gives CDR1 SGHRS, CDR2 YFSETQ. CDR3 length: 14 residues. V shed 5 bases, J shed 5 bases, and the junction held 8 bases outside the gene matches.

J is TRBJ2-6 and V is TRBV18; no definite D call. Trimming removed 1 base at V and 0 bases at J, with 10 bases between. CDR1 is KGHSH and CDR2 is LQKENI in the germline V gene. The CDR3 runs 17 residues. The CDR3 is CASSPRQFYSGANVLTF. CDR3 DNA sequence: TGTGCCAGCTCACCACGGCAGTTCTACTCTGGGGCCAACGTCCTGACTTTC.

The chain is built from TRBV27 and TRBJ1-5; D is unresolved. The germline V gene encodes CDR1 MNHEY and CDR2 SMNVEV (reference sequence). The CDR3 sequence is 15 residues long. Trimming shortened V by 6 bases and J by 2 bases, and 14 bases separated the two germline ends. The CDR3 loop is CASSMLPGGNQPQHF. The CDR3 bases are TGTGCCAGCAGCATGTTGCCCGGGGGCAATCAGCCCCAGCATTTT.

This clone came up once. This chain connects TRBV7-6 to TRBJ1-6, with 10 bases matching TRBD1. Germline V gene sequence: CDR1 SGHVS, CDR2 FNYEAQ. The CDR3 consists of 16 residues. Trimming took 5 bases from V and 8 from J; bases not matched to a gene: 9. The CDR3 here is CASSTRTGGWDSPLHF. CDR3 DNA: TGTGCCAGCAGCACAAGGACAGGGGGTTGGGATTCACCCCTCCACTTT.

This clone has more than one count but fewer than ten. V is TRBV27 and J is TRBJ1-4; perhaps TRBD1 as D (5 bases). Trimming pared 5 bases from V and 3 bases from J, leaving 16 bases between. Germline V gene lookup returns CDR1 MNHEY and CDR2 SMNVEV (reference sequence). The CDR3 is 16 amino acids. As DNA, the CDR3 is TGTGCCAGCAGTCTCACTATCCGGGGGGCTAATGAAAAACTGTTTTTT. As protein: CASSLTIRGANEKLFF. Using reference TRBV27 and TRBJ1-4 for the parts outside the CDR3, the full variable domain is EAQVTQNPRYLITVTGKKLTVTCSQNMNHEYMSWYRQDPGLGLRQIYYSMNVEVTDKGDVPEGYKVSRKEKRNFPLILESPSPNQTSLYFCASSLTIRGANEKLFFGSGTQLSVL.